This entry describes one T cell receptor (beta chain). Its cognate antigen has yet to be identified. Base-call qualities are not available, and no considerably larger clone is one nucleotide away. The library was generated by 5' RACE. TCRdb records Illumina HiSeq 2000 as the sequencer. A universal primer binding site was added through template switching, and the final cDNA carried a unique molecular identifier so that TCR cDNA molecules could be counted accurately. First-strand cDNA for TCR alpha and beta chains was synthesized from specific primers in the conserved constant-segment region. Each cDNA library was double barcoded, with a SMART-Mk sample barcode plus Illumina barcodes, to control for contamination. TruSeq adapter sequences and Illumina sample barcodes were added in two successive PCR steps. The TCR alpha and beta cDNA libraries were sequenced on the Illumina HiSeq platform using custom primers. As for the authors' bioinformatics: MiGEC processed the raw reads to extract unique molecular identifiers, while MiXCR was used to determine the CDR3 positions. Recombination models were inferred per individual with the repgenHMM and IGoR tools using an EM algorithm. The tcR package in R was used for shared clonotype analysis, with sharing normalized by the product of cloneset sizes. To study raw recombination free of thymic and clonal selection effects, out-of-frame nonproductive sequences were analyzed. TCRdb reprocessed the public reads (quality trimming at Q25 with fastp, clone calling with MiXCR) and kept in-frame beta chains. CDR3 protein duplicates are merged, each entry listing the most common genes and DNA. It is TCRdb's table, rather than the study itself, that gives the V and J calls and clone size. This sample holds 510,000 or so distinct CDR3 sequences; around 15% were observed only once. Roughly 0.46% of the sample rests with the top ten.

These data originate in a study of identical twins (TCRdb year 2016). Describing the broader study: To test whether fetal clonotypes persist, this study deep-sequenced TCR alpha and beta repertoires from monozygotic twins, from unrelated adults of various ages, and from cord blood. To rule out contamination, the twin experiments were replicated at different times with different library preparation protocols.

Only healthy Caucasian donors were included. The twin cohort comprised three pairs of female monozygotic twins, all aged roughly 18 to 30 years. Positive isolation kits from Invitrogen were used to isolate the CD4+ and CD8+ T cell populations. Including cysteine and phenylalanine, the CDR3 has 16 amino acids. CDR3 DNA is the only sequence kept; it has 48 bases, read in frame from the first base. What the work shows at the level of the full study, not this receptor alone: Zero-insertion analyses could be partly confounded by invariant T cells such as MAIT and iNKT, though diverse VJ usage argued against such confounding for most clonotypes. Compared with coincidental sharing between unrelated individuals, out-of-frame TCR alpha sequences shared between twins had an excess of sequences with low generation probability. Abundant cord blood beta clonotypes carried fewer insertions; young adult naive repertoires showed a weaker similar trend, while memory repertoires showed none. Conclusions relied on cross-sectional statistical analysis, since the same donors could not be followed over many years. The excess sharing between twins in beta out-of-frame sequences was weaker because fewer shared sequences reduced the signal-to-noise ratio. In monozygotic twins, recombination models systematically underestimated out-of-frame TCR alpha sharing, but the models matched the sharing seen between unrelated individuals.

The sample also formed part of further work on yellow fever vaccine responses in identical twins. The second study, in turn, reports: The T cell response to vaccination in identical twins was reported by the authors to appear partly convergent and partly personalized. In the study, vaccine-responding T cell clones were precisely tracked in identical twins.

The sequence derives from a woman aged 18-30 years in good health. Source material: CD4+ T cells sorted from blood. The sequence is built from TRBV21-1 and TRBJ2-5; TRBD2 is the table's D call and was not checked against the DNA. TRBV21-1 is given as a pseudogene. The CDR3 protein is CASTLEPAGPQETQYF. The DNA sequence is TGTGCCAGCACCCTTGAGCCAGCGGGACCCCAAGAGACCCAGTACTTC.